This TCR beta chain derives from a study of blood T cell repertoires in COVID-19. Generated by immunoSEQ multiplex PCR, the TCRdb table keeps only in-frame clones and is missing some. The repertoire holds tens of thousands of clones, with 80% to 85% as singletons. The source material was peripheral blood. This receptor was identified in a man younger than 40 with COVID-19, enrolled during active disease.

CDR3 in DNA: TGTGCCAGCAGTGAAAGTGGTGCCGCTTGGTACATGCATTTT. Amino acids: CASSESGAAWYMHF. The chain combines TRBV2 with TRBJ1-5; no clear D gene. The V end was cut by 2 bases, the J end by 15 bases, with 20 bases between. The CDR3 runs 14 residues. Germline CDR1 SNHLY, CDR2 FYNNEI. The whole variable domain, remainder taken from reference TRBV2 and TRBJ1-5, is EPEVTQTPSHQVTQMGQEVILRCVPISNHLYFYWYRQILGQKVEFLVSFYNNEISEKSEIFDDQFSVERPDGSNFTLKIRSTKLEDSAMYFCASSESGAAWYMHFGDGTRLSIL.